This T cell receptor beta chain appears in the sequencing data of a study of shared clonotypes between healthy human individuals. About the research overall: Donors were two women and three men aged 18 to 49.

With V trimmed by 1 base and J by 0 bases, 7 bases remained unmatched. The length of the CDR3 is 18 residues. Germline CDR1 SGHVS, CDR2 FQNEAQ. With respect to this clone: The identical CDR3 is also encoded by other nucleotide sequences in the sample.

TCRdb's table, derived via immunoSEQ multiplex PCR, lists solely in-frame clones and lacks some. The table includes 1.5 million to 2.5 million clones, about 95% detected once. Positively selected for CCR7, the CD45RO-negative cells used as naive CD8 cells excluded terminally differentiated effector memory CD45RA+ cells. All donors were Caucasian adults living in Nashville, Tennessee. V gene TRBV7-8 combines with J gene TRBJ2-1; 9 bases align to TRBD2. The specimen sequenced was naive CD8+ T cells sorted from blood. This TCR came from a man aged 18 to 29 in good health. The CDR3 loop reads CASSLGLAGSSSYNEQFF. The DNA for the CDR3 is TGTGCCAGCAGCTTAGGTCTAGCGGGGTCGAGCTCCTACAATGAGCAGTTCTTC.